This T cell receptor (beta chain) came from a study of T-cell reconstitution after alpha-beta-depleted transplantation in children. Whole-study findings and limits: Several hundred expanded graft clones reportedly gave rise to the alpha-beta T cells present about two months after transplant. For some patients, TCRbeta diversity was high at day 60 because of recipient T cells and thymic progenitors that survived. Among T cells one year after transplant, newly produced cells accounted for most counts and diversity.

This clonotype was detected only a few times. Antigen: not known. Unique molecular identifiers were used to barcode this TCRbeta library. TCRdb itself ran the PCR reads through MiXCR, one entry per CDR3 protein. The repertoire holds hundreds of thousands of distinct CDR3 sequences, 15% to 20% seen once, with about 5% in the top ten. This clonotype was obtained from a male patient aged 10-17 years who had a stem cell transplant for acute lymphoblastic leukemia, so the T cells may come from the graft donor. Sequencing was performed on PBMCs, mostly from graft donor cells, taken 360 days after TCRalphabeta/CD19-depleted stem cell transplant.

The CDR3 DNA sequence: TGCAGTGCTAGAGATGAAAGAGCGGGGACCACAGATACGCAGTATTTT. Amino acid sequence: CSARDERAGTTDTQYF. The chain has TRBV20-1 and TRBJ2-3; TRBD2 matches 7 bases. Germline-derived CDR1 and CDR2 are DFQATT and SNEGSKA (reference sequence). Trimming cost V 0 bases and J 2 bases; bases outside gene matches: 8. This CDR3 contains 16 residues.